This TCR beta chain originates from a study of cytomegalovirus exposure and HLA in healthy donors. About the study: HLA-typed donors were the source of 86 million or so unique TCRs held in an early data release. Study-wide findings and caveats: TCR beta chain V- and J-gene trimming was linked, in a later analysis, to a missense variant in DCLRE1C.

On this clone: Its antigen is currently unknown.

CDR3 length: 18 residues. The germline V gene has CDR1 SGDLS and CDR2 YYNGEE. The trim removed 0 bases at V and 4 bases at J, leaving 13 bases unmatched. The PCR made use of 60 Vbeta and 13 Jbeta primers. Only in-frame clones appear in the TCRdb table, and some are missing; sequencing was by immunoSEQ multiplex PCR. This repertoire includes tens of thousands of clones. This rearrangement joins TRBV9 to TRBJ2-5, with TRBD2 matching 9 bases. The sequenced sample consisted of PBMCs. The TCR comes from a female donor in good health and CMV-seropositive. The DNA of the CDR3 is TGTGCCAGCAGCGTAGGGTCTAGCGGGGCGCTACCCGGAGAGACCCAGTACTTC. It encodes CASSVGSSGALPGETQYF.